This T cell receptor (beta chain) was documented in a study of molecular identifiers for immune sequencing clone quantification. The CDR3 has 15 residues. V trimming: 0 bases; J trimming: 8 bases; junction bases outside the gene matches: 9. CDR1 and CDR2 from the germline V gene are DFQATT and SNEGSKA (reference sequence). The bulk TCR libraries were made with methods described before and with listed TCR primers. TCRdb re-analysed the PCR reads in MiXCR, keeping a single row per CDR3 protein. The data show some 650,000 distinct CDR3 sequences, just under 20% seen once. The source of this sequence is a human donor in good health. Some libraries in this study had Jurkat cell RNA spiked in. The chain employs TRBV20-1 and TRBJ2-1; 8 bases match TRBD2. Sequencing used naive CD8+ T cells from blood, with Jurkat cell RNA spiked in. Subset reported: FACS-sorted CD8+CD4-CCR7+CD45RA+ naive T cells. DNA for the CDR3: TGCAGTGCTAGAGACAGATTAGCGGGGCCCCATGAGCAGTTCTTC. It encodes CSARDRLAGPHEQFF.